This paragraph covers one TCR beta chain sequence. Its matching antigen is unknown. The data stem from a study of T-cell memory formation after mild COVID-19. Study-level results: Pre-infection memory held some responding clones, suggesting pre-existing cross-reactive T cells responded. Balance between CD4 and CD8 was seen in clones contracting day 15 to 85, and a CD4+ lean was seen in later expanders.

Trimming shortened V by 5 bases and J by 0 bases, and 8 bases separated the two germline ends. The CDR3 has 13 residues. Germline lookup yields CDR1 SQVTM and CDR2 ANQGSEA. TCRdb recomputed calls from the 5' RACE reads with MiXCR, one row per CDR3 protein. Altogether nearly 200,000 distinct CDR3 sequences are present, 18% being singletons, with the ten largest covering 2% to 3%. J is TRBJ1-3 and V is TRBV29-1; D gene ambiguous. This clonotype was sampled from an adult woman who had mild COVID-19 (a few samples of this study predate the infection). Cell type and time point are not known. Material for sequencing was PBMCs or a T cell subset sorted from them (not recorded which). The CDR3 loop is CSVWTPSGNTIYF. The CDR3 nucleotides read TGCAGCGTTTGGACCCCCTCTGGAAACACCATATATTTT.